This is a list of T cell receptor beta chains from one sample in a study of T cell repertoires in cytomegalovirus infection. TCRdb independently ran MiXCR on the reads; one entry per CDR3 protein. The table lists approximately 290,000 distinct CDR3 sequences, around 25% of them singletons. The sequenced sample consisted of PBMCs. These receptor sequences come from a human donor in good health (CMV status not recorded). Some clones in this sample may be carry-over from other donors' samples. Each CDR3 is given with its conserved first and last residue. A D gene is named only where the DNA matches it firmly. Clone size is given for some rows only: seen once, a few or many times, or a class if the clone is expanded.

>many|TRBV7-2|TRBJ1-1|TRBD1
TGTGCCAGCAGCTTACAGGGGGTGAACACTGAAGCTTTCTTT
CASSLQGVNTEAFF
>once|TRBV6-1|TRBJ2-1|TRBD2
TGTGCCAGCAGTTCGACCCCGGGACTAGCGGGGGTTCCAACTGAGCAGTTCTTC
CASSSTPGLAGVPTEQFF
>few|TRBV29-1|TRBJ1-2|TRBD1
TGCAGCGTCGATTACTCCCGACAGGGAGGCTACACCTTC
CSVDYSRQGGYTF
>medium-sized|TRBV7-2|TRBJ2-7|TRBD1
TGTGCCAGCAGCTTCGCCGGGACAGGCTCCTACGAGCAGTACTTC
CASSFAGTGSYEQYF
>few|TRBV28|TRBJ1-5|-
TGTGCCAGCAGCCTTAGTGGGGGGTTGGGTCAGCCCCAGCATTTT
CASSLSGGLGQPQHF
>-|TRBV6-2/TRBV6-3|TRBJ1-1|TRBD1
TGTGCCAGCAGTTACGGGACAGATATGAACACTGAAGCTTTCTTT
CASSYGTDMNTEAFF
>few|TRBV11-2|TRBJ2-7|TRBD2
TGTGCCAGCAGCTTAGACGGCGGGAGACCCCCCTACGAGCAGTACTTC
CASSLDGGRPPYEQYF
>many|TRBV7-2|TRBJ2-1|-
TGTGCCAGCAGCTTAGCGCTCAGGGGTGAGCAGTTCTTC
CASSLALRGEQFF
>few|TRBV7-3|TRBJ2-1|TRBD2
TGTGCCAGCAGCGAAAGACTAGCCCCTCGGCAAAATGAGCAGTTCTTC
CASSERLAPRQNEQFF
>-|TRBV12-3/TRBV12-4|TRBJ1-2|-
TGTGCCAGCAGTTTGGCAGGAGTAGTCATCTATGGCTACACCTTC
CASSLAGVVIYGYTF
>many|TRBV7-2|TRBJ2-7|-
TGTGCCAGCAGCTTAGCTCTGTGGGGAGGTGACGAGCAGTACTTC
CASSLALWGGDEQYF
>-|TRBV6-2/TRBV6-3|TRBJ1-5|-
TGTGCCAGCAGTTACGGCATCGGCAGGCCTCAGCCCCAGCATTTT
CASSYGIGRPQPQHF
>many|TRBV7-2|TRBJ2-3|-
TGTGCCAGCAGCTTATCCCGAGTGCATACGCAGTATTTT
CASSLSRVHTQYF
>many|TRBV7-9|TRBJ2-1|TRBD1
TGTGCCAGCACTTCGTGGGGGACAGGGAATGAGCAGTTCTTC
CASTSWGTGNEQFF
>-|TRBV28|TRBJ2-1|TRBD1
TGTGCCAGCACCTTAATGGGGACAGGGGGATTGAATGAGCAGTTCTTC
CASTLMGTGGLNEQFF
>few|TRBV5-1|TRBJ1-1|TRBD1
TGCGCCAGCAGCGCGGGACAGCTTTTCACTGAAGCTTTCTTT
CASSAGQLFTEAFF
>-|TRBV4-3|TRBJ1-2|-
TGCGCCAGCAGCCAAGATAAACAGGGCTACTATGGCTACACCTTC
CASSQDKQGYYGYTF
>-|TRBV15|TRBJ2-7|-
TGTGCCACCAGCAGAGATTTAGGGATCGAGCAGTACTTC
CATSRDLGIEQYF
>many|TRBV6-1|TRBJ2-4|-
TGTGCCAGCAGGGAGGGGATAGCCAAAAACATTCAGTACTTC
CASREGIAKNIQYF
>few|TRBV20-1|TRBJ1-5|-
TGCAGTGCGATGTTTCGGGGCGGTCAGCCCCAGCATTTT
CSAMFRGGQPQHF
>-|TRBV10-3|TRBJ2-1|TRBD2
TGTGCCATCAGTGAGTCGGGGACTAGCGGGAGAAGGCCCTACAATGAGCAGTTCTTC
CAISESGTSGRRPYNEQFF
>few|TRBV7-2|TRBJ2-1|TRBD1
TGTGCCACCGGACAGGGGGCGAGCAATGAGCAGTTCTTC
CATGQGASNEQFF
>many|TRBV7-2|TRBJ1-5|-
TGTGCCAGCAGCTTAGGGGTTAATCAGCCCCAGCATTTT
CASSLGVNQPQHF
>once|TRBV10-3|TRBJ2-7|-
TGTGCCATCAGTGCCTACCGGGATGGGCAGTACTTC
CAISAYRDGQYF
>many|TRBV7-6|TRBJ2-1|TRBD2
TGTGCCAGCAGCGCAAGAACTAGCGGGTCCTACAATGAGCAGTTCTTC
CASSARTSGSYNEQFF
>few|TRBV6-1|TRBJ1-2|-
TGTGCCAGCAGTGGTTTCGTGGGGCAGGCCCTCTATGGCTACACCTTC
CASSGFVGQALYGYTF
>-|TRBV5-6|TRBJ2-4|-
TGTGCCAGCAGCTTGGGACCCAACGTAGCCAAAAACATTCAGTACTTC
CASSLGPNVAKNIQYF
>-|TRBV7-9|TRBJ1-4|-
TGTGCCAGCAGTTCGGTCCGGGAAAAACTGTTTTTT
CASSSVREKLFF
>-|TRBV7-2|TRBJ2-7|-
TGTGCCAGCAGCCGAGGACTAACCTCCTACGAGCAGTACTTC
CASSRGLTSYEQYF
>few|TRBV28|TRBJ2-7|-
TGTGCCAGCAGCCAGGTCCCGCGGGGCTACGAGCAGTACTTC
CASSQVPRGYEQYF
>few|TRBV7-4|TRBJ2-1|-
TGTGCCAGCACCCCCCATGGACAGTTGGTAAATGAGCAGTTCTTC
CASTPHGQLVNEQFF
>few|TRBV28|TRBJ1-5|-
TGTGCCAGCAGTTTGTCGTATGGCAATCAGCCCCAGCATTTT
CASSLSYGNQPQHF
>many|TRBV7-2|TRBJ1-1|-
TGTGCCAGCAGCCATGCCAGGGAGGCGAACACTGAAGCTTTCTTT
CASSHAREANTEAFF
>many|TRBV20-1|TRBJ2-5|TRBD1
TGCAGTGCGCTAGACAGGGGGAGGCAAGAGACCCAGTACTTC
CSALDRGRQETQYF
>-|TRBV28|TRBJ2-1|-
TGTGCCAGCAGGAGCGACACTCTTGTGTACAATGAGCAGTTCTTC
CASRSDTLVYNEQFF
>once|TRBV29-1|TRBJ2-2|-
TGCAGCGTTGAGGCAGGTCCACGGGGGGAGCTGTTTTTT
CSVEAGPRGELFF
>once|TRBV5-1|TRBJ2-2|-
TGCGCCAGCAGCCTAGAGGGATTTGGCGGGGAGCTGTTTTTT
CASSLEGFGGELFF
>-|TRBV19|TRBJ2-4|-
TGTGCCAGTAGTATAACCCCCCCAGGACGCGCCAAAAACATTCAGTACTTC
CASSITPPGRAKNIQYF
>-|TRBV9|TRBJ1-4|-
TGTGCCAGCAGCGTAAGCCCGCGAAAAGGGGAAAAACTGTTTTTT
CASSVSPRKGEKLFF
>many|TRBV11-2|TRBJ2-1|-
TGTGCCAGTAGCCCCGACCCCCCTAGCTCCTACAATGAGCAGTTCTTC
CASSPDPPSSYNEQFF
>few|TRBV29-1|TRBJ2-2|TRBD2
TGCAGCGTTGAAGGATGGAGCGGGGTCGGGGAGCTGTTTTTT
CSVEGWSGVGELFF
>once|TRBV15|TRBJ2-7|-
TGTGCCACCAGCAGATTCAACAGGGCGGAGCAGTACTTC
CATSRFNRAEQYF
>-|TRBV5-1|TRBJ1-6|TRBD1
TGCGCCAGCAGCTTGGAGCCAGGGGGGAATAATTCACCCCTCCACTTT
CASSLEPGGNNSPLHF
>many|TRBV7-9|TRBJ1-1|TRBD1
TGTGCCAGCAGCTCGACGGGACAGGGGGTTTTTAGGCCTATGAACACTGAAGCTTTCTTT
CASSSTGQGVFRPMNTEAFF
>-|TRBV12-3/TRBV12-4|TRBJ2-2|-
TGTGCCAGCAGTAATGTGAGAAGGGGCGCCGGGACCGGGGAGCTGTTTTTT
CASSNVRRGAGTGELFF
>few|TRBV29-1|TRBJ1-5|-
TGCAGCGTGGGGACCGATTATAACAATCAGCCCCAGCATTTT
CSVGTDYNNQPQHF
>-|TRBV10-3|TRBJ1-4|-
TGTGCCATCAGTGGATATAATGAAAAACTGTTTTTT
CAISGYNEKLFF
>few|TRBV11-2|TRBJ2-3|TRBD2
TGTGCCAGCAGCTTACAAGCGGGAGGAGCGTTGGCGCAGTATTTT
CASSLQAGGALAQYF
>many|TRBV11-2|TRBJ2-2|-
TGTGCCAGCAGCTTAGAGGGTAGCGGAGTGAACACCGGGGAGCTGTTTTTT
CASSLEGSGVNTGELFF
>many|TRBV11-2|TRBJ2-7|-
TGTGCCAGCAGCCAGATTAGCGGCGAGCAGTACTTC
CASSQISGEQYF
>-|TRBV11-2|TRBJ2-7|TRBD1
TGTGCCAGCAGCAAGGCCCAAGACAGGGTTATCGAGCAGTACTTC
CASSKAQDRVIEQYF
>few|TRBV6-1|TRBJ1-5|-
TGTGCCAGCAGTGAGCTGACGGCAAATCAGCCCCAGCATTTT
CASSELTANQPQHF
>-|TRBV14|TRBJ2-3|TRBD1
TGTGCCAGCAGCCAAGGAGTCAGGACAGGGGGCAGTACGCAGTATTTT
CASSQGVRTGGSTQYF
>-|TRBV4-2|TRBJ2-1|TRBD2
TGTGCCAGCAGCCACCCCTCCGCGGGACTAGCCCCTTACTACAATGAGCAGTTCTTC
CASSHPSAGLAPYYNEQFF
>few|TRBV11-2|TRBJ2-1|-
TGTGCCAGCAGATCAACCGGGACGTACTACAATGAGCAGTTCTTC
CASRSTGTYYNEQFF